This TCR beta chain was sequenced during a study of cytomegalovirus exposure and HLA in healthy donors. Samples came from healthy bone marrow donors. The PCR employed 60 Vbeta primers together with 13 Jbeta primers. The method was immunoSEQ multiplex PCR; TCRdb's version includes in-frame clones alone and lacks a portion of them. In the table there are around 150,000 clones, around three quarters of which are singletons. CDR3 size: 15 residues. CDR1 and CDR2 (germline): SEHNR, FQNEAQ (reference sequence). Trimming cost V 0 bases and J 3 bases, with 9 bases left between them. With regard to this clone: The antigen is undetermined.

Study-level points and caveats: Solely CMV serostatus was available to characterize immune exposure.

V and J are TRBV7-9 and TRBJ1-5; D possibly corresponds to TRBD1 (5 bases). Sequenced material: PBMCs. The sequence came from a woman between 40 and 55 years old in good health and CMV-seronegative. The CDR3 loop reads CASSLAQGINQPQHF. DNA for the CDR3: TGTGCCAGCAGCTTAGCGCAGGGTATCAATCAGCCCCAGCATTTT.